Reported below is one TCR beta chain. PCR used 60 Vbeta primers and 13 Jbeta primers. TCRdb keeps only in-frame clones here, not all; method: immunoSEQ multiplex PCR. The table shows 170,000 or so clones, with around 80% occurring only once. This sample stems from a study of cytomegalovirus exposure and HLA in healthy donors. As for the donors, each was a healthy bone marrow donor. The length of the CDR3 is 14 residues. V lost 6 bases to trimming and J lost 5 bases, with 16 bases between them. CDR1 is MNHNS and CDR2 is SASEGT in the germline V gene. Material for sequencing was PBMCs. This chain uses TRBV6-1 with TRBJ2-5; maybe TRBD2 (5 bases). The sequence came from a woman aged 45-60 years in good health and CMV-seropositive. CDR3 region: CASRRTDSPETQYF. CDR3 coding DNA: TGTGCCAGCAGGCGGACTGATTCTCCGGAGACCCAGTACTTC.